This T cell receptor beta chain was sequenced in a study of shared clonotypes between healthy human individuals. Study at large: Ranging from 18 to 49 in age, donors were a couple of women and a few men. Study results and limitations: The study generally estimated greater richness for naive than memory subsets.

V lost 6 bases to trimming and J lost 2 bases; unmatched junction nucleotides: 2. Germline-derived CDR1 and CDR2 are MDHEN and SYDVKM. The CDR3 runs to 15 residues. On this clone itself: The antigen is undetermined.

Produced via immunoSEQ multiplex PCR; TCRdb's table is partial and in-frame only. The table includes millions of clones, around 94% detected once. There were no recent acute infections or vaccinations among the donors, who were healthy HIV-negative adults. J is TRBJ1-6 and V is TRBV28; 9 bases line up with TRBD1. Material for sequencing was naive CD4+ T cells sorted from blood. Subset of the sample: CD45RA+ positively selected. The clonotype was recovered from a man younger than 30 in good health. CDR3 in amino acids: CASRTGGTYNSPLHF. CDR3 DNA: TGTGCCAGCAGGACAGGGGGGACCTATAATTCACCCCTCCACTTT.